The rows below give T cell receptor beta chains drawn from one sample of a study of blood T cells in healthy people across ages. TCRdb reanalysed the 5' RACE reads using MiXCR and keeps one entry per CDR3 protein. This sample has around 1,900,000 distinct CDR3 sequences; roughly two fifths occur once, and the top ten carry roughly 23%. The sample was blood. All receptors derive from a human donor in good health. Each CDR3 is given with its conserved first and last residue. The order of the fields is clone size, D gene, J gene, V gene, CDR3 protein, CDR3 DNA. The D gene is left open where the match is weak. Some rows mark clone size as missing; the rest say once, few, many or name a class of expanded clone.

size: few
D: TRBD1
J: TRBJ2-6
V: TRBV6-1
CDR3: CASSGGDREVDVLTF
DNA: TGTGCCAGCAGTGGGGGGGACAGGGAGGTTGACGTCCTGACTTTC

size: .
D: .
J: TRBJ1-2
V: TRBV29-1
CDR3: CGVPFAEGYTF
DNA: TGCGGCGTTCCGTTCGCGGAAGGCTACACCTTC

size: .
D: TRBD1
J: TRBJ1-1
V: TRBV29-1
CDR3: CSAGQGSTEAFF
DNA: TGCAGCGCCGGACAGGGTTCCACTGAAGCTTTCTTT

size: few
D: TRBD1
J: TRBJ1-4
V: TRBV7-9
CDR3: CASSLGTVGEKLFF
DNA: TGTGCCAGCAGCCTTGGGACAGTAGGTGAAAAACTGTTTTTT

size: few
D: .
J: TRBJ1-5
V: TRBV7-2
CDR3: CASSPGLAPQHF
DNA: TGTGCCAGCAGCCCGGGGTTGGCGCCCCAGCATTTT

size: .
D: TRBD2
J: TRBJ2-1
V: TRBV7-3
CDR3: CASSSGGPSNEQFF
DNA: TGTGCCAGCAGCTCGGGGGGTCCCTCGAATGAGCAGTTCTTC

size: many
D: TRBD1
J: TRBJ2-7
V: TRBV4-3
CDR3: CASSQSRQGAAYEQYF
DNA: TGCGCCAGCAGCCAGTCCCGGCAGGGGGCCGCCTACGAGCAGTACTTC

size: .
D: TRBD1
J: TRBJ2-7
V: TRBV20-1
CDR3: CSTSMEQGRGEQYF
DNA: TGCAGTACGTCGATGGAACAGGGGAGAGGCGAGCAGTACTTC

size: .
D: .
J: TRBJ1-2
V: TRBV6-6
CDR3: CASTEMTHRQDYGYTF
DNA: TGTGCCAGCACTGAGATGACCCACCGACAGGACTATGGCTACACCTTC

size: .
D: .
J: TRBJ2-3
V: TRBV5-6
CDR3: CASSLGGSYTDTQYF
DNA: TGTGCCAGCAGCTTAGGAGGTTCTTACACAGATACGCAGTATTTT

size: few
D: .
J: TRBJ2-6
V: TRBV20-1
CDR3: CSVPTASGANVLTF
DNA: TGCAGTGTTCCGACAGCCTCTGGGGCCAACGTCCTGACTTTC

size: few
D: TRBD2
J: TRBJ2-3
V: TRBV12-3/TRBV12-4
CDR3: CASSFSGGPSRTQYF
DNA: TGTGCCAGCAGTTTTAGCGGGGGCCCGTCGCGGACGCAGTATTTT

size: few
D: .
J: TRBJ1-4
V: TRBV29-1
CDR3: CSVMEGFATNEKLFF
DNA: TGCAGCGTAATGGAGGGATTCGCAACTAATGAAAAACTGTTTTTT

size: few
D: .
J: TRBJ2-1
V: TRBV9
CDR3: CASSVVGSASYNEQFF
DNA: TGTGCCAGCAGCGTAGTCGGTAGTGCCTCCTACAATGAGCAGTTCTTC

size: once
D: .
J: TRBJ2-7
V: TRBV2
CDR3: CASLVSSYEQYF
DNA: TGTGCCAGCCTAGTTAGCTCCTACGAGCAGTACTTC

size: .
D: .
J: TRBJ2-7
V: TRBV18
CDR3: CASSPVSGDSEQYF
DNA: TGTGCCAGCTCACCCGTCTCGGGGGACAGCGAGCAGTACTTC

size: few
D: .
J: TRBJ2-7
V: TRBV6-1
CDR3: CASSEWVDRIYEQYF
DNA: TGTGCCAGCAGTGAGTGGGTGGACAGAATCTACGAGCAGTACTTC

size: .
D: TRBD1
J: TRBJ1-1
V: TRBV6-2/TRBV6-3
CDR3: CASSYSVPGTGGTEAFF
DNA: TGTGCCAGCAGTTACTCGGTGCCCGGGACAGGGGGCACTGAAGCTTTCTTT

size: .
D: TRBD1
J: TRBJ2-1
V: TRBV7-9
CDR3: CASSFPGQGLIRFF
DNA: TGTGCCAGCAGCTTCCCGGGACAGGGCTTGATTCGGTTCTTC

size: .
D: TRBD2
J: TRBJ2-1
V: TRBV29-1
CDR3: CSRLGLAGDNEQFF
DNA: TGCAGCCGCCTGGGGCTAGCGGGTGACAATGAGCAGTTCTTC

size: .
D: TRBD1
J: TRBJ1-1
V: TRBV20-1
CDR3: CSASDRGFEAFF
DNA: TGCAGTGCTAGCGACAGGGGTTTTGAAGCTTTCTTT

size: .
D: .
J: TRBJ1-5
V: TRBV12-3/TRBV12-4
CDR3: CASTYNQPQHF
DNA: TGTGCCAGCACTTATAATCAGCCCCAGCATTTT

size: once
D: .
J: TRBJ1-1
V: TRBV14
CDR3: CASSQTRVSVTEAFF
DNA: TGTGCCAGCAGTCAAACACGGGTCAGCGTAACTGAAGCTTTCTTT

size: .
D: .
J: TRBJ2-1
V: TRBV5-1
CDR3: CASSLAWGRGNEQFF
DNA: TGCGCCAGCAGCTTGGCCTGGGGGCGGGGGAATGAGCAGTTCTTC

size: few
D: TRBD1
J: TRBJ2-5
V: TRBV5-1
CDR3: CASSFTGGYQETQYF
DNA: TGCGCCAGCAGCTTTACAGGGGGGTACCAAGAGACCCAGTACTTC

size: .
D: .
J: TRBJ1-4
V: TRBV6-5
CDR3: CASSYSRATNEKLFF
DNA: TGTGCCAGCAGTTACAGCAGGGCTACTAATGAAAAACTGTTTTTT

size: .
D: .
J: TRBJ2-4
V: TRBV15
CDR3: CATSRAEGIAKNIQYF
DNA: TGTGCCACCAGCAGAGCGGAGGGAATAGCCAAAAACATTCAGTACTTC

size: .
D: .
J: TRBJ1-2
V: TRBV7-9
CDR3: CASSLALWGYTF
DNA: TGTGCCAGCAGCCTCGCCCTATGGGGCTACACCTTC

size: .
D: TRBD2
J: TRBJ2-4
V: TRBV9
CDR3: CASSATAGLVKNIQYF
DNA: TGTGCCAGCAGCGCAACAGCGGGACTAGTTAAAAACATTCAGTACTTC

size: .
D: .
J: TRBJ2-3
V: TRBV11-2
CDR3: CASSYDGRPSTDTQYF
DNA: TGTGCCAGCAGCTATGACGGTAGACCCAGCACAGATACGCAGTATTTT

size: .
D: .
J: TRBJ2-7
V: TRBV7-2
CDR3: CASSSHGFPYEQYF
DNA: TGTGCCAGCAGCTCCCACGGGTTTCCCTACGAGCAGTACTTC